These T cell receptor beta chains were read from a single sample in a study of PD-L1 blockade in urothelial cancer. Sequenced by immunoSEQ multiplex PCR; TCRdb stores in-frame clones only, minus some. The profile shows approximately 100,000 clones, 91% of them singletons. Source: PBMCs, taken around atezolizumab (anti-PD-L1) treatment. Receptors were obtained from a woman aged 80 or over with urothelial cancer. CDR3s leave out the opening cysteine and the closing phenylalanine or tryptophan. Fields, in order: V gene, J gene, CDR3 protein.

TRBV7-9	TRBJ2-1	ASSLAYRDLRF
TRBV28	TRBJ2-1	ASRSLLAGGRNEQF
TRBV28	TRBJ1-4	ASSLAGAATNEKLF
TRBV9	TRBJ2-1	ASSEPSPGEQF
TRBV19	TRBJ2-3	ASRGGTGAS
TRBV10-3	TRBJ2-1	AISDPSGSYNEQF
TRBV19	TRBJ1-1	ASRGGPNTEAF
TRBV19	TRBJ2-1	ASSSEWRGYNEQF
TRBV7-9	TRBJ1-2	ASSLALSVGYT
TRBV7-9	TRBJ2-7	ASTLGRDTYEQY
TRBV4-1	TRBJ2-1	ASSQEIVLDEQF
TRBV5-1	TRBJ2-5	ASSFGQGETQY
TRBV28	TRBJ1-5	ASSTPSGDQPQH
TRBV30	TRBJ1-1	ASPPAGSNTEAF
TRBV9	TRBJ2-1	ASSVSLAARGEEQF
TRBV30	TRBJ2-7	AWSRAGTYEQY
TRBV5-1	TRBJ2-7	ASSSWTSGTYEQY
TRBV11-2	TRBJ2-7	ASSLDSPGGSYEQY
TRBV9	TRBJ2-7	ASSASGTGTFSEQY
TRBV7-6	TRBJ1-1	ASSGYDSAGAF
TRBV4-2	TRBJ1-3	ASSQGGEASSGNTIY
TRBV27	TRBJ1-2	ASSTRTGWGYGYT
TRBV19	TRBJ2-2	ASSIEATGLTGELF
TRBV5-1	TRBJ1-2	ASSPTTGDYGYT
TRBV30	TRBJ1-1	AWSVRTGRLNTEAF
TRBV29-1	TRBJ1-2	STEGEDPGYGYT
TRBV5-1	TRBJ1-5	ASSLGGVDQPQH
TRBV28	TRBJ1-1	ASRDSMNTEAF
TRBV7-8	TRBJ1-1	ASSLGEVTEAF
TRBV11-3	TRBJ2-1	ASSLGLAGVNEQF
TRBV4-1	TRBJ2-1	ASSHHPGQGAGEQF
TRBV6-1	TRBJ1-3	ASSVTAISGNTIY
TRBV6-5	TRBJ1-5	ASREGPAENQPQH
TRBV20-1	TRBJ2-7	SATDSHEQY
TRBV28	TRBJ1-2	ASMGTAYGYT
TRBV27	TRBJ2-3	ASRGGGTDTQY
TRBV5-6	TRBJ2-1	ASSSIAVSSYNEQF
TRBV11-3	TRBJ2-1	ASSLGLAGGYNEQF
TRBV9	TRBJ2-1	ASSVGQREGSHPNEQF
TRBV25-1	TRBJ2-7	ASSEYTEDASYEQY
TRBV15	TRBJ2-7	ATSRFPEGGTYEQY
TRBV6-6	TRBJ1-2	ASNADRDGYT
TRBV11-2	TRBJ1-1	ASRKRQVNTEAF
TRBV27	TRBJ2-1	ASSTLSQEV
TRBV28	TRBJ2-5	ASRLRDRGQETQY
TRBV7-8	TRBJ2-5	ASSLGSGFGETQY
TRBV29-1	TRBJ1-2	SVRDATIRGYT
TRBV9	TRBJ2-3	ASSFPLEGGTDTQY
TRBV11-2	TRBJ2-3	ASSLQSGGSTDTQY
TRBV2	TRBJ1-2	ASSGATQASGYT
TRBV5-4	TRBJ2-3	ASSSRWGQGTQY
TRBV21-1	TRBJ2-7	ASSKPGLSSYEQY
TRBV9	TRBJ2-5	ASSVGGLAGGLGETQY
TRBV6-5	TRBJ1-2	ASSYPGGYT
TRBV15	TRBJ2-2	ATSRGGTNTGELF
TRBV29-1	TRBJ1-2	SVMGQGLDYGYT
TRBV6-1	TRBJ2-6	ASSVSRATGANVLT
TRBV6-5	TRBJ2-7	ASSRTSGSSYEQY
TRBV27	TRBJ2-7	ASSRKLAGVSLVGEQY
TRBV9	TRBJ2-1	ASSVGLAGGPSNEQF